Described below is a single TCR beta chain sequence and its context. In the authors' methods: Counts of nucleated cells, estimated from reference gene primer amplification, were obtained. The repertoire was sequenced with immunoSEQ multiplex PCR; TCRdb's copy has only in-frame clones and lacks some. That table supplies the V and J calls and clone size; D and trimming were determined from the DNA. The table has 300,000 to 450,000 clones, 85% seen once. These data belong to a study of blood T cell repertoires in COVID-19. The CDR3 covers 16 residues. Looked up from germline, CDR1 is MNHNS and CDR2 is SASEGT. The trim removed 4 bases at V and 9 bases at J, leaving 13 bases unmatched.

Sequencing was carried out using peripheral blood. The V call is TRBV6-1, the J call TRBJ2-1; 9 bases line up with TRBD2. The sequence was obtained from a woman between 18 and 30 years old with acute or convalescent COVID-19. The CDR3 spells CASSARQLAGVGEQFF. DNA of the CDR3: TGTGCCAGCAGTGCCAGACAGTTAGCGGGAGTGGGTGAGCAGTTCTTC.